This TCR beta chain came from a study of cytomegalovirus exposure and HLA in healthy donors. Generated by immunoSEQ multiplex PCR, the TCRdb table keeps only in-frame clones and is missing some. This table holds around 150,000 clones, around 90% found once. Trimming removed 3 bases from V and 4 bases from J, with 21 bases in between. The germline V gene has CDR1 GTSNPN and CDR2 SVGIG (reference sequence). This CDR3 contains 16 residues. The chain uses TRBV30 and TRBJ1-2, with D maybe TRBD1 (5 bases). The clonotype originates from a young woman in good health and CMV-seropositive. The sequenced sample consisted of PBMCs. DNA for the CDR3: TGTGCCTGGAGACCCCCGGGGGGGAGGAGAACCTATGGCTACACCTTC. It yields the protein CAWRPPGGRRTYGYTF.